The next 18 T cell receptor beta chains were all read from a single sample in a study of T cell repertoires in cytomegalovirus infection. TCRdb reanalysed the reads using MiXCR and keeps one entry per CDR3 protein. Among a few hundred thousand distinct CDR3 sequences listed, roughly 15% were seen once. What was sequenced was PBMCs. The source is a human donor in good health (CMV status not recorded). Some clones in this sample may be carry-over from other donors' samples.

The CDR3 DNA reads TGTGCCAGCAGCCGATATCAGGGGAACTATGGCTACACCTTC. The encoded protein is CASSRYQGNYGYTF. The chain employs TRBV28 and TRBJ1-2, with D possibly TRBD1 on 6 matching bases. The CDR3 is 14 amino acids. Looked up from germline, CDR1 is MDHEN and CDR2 is SYDVKM. V was shortened by 6 bases and J by 2 bases, with 13 bases between the two germline ends.

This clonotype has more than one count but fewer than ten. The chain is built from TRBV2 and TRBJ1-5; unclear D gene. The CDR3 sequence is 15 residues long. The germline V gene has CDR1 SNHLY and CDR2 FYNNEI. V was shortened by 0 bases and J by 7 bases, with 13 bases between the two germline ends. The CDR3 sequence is CASSEAFGVEQPQHF. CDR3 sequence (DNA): TGTGCCAGCAGTGAAGCTTTTGGGGTGGAACAGCCCCAGCATTTT. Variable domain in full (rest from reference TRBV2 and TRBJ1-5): EPEVTQTPSHQVTQMGQEVILRCVPISNHLYFYWYRQILGQKVEFLVSFYNNEISEKSEIFDDQFSVERPDGSNFTLKIRSTKLEDSAMYFCASSEAFGVEQPQHFGDGTRLSIL.

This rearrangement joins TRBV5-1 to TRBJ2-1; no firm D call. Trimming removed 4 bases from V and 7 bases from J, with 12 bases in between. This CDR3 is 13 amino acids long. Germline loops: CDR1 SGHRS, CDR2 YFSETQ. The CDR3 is CASSSPLLNEQFF. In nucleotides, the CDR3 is TGCGCCAGCAGCAGCCCCCTTCTGAATGAGCAGTTCTTC.

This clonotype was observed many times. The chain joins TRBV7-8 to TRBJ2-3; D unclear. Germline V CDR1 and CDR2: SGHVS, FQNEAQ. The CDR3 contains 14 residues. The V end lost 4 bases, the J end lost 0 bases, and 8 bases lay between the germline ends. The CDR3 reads CASSSGPSTDTQYF. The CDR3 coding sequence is TGTGCCAGCAGCTCCGGACCGAGCACAGATACGCAGTATTTT.

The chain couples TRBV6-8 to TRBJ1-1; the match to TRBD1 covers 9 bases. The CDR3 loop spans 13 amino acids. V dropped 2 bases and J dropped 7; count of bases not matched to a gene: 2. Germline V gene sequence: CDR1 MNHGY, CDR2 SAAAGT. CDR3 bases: TGTGCCAGCAGTTACGGACAGGGGTTTGAAGCTTTCTTT. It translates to CASSYGQGFEAFF.

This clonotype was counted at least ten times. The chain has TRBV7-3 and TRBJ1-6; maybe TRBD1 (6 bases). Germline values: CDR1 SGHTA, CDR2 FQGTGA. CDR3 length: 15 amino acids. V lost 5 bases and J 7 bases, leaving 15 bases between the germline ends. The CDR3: CASSLYRTENSPLHF. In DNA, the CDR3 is TGTGCCAGCAGCCTTTACAGGACAGAAAATTCACCCCTCCACTTT.

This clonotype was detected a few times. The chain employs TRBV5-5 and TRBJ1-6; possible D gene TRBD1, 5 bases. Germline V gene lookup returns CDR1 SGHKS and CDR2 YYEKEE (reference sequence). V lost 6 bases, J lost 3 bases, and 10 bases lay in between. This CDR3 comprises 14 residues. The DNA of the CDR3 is TGTGCCAGCACCATTGACAGCTATAATTCACCCCTCCACTTT. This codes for CASTIDSYNSPLHF. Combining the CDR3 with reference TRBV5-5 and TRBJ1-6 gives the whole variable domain DAGVTQSPTHLIKTRGQQVTLRCSPISGHKSVSWYQQVLGQGPQFIFQYYEKEERGRGNFPDRFSARQFPNYSSELNVNALLLGDSALYLCASTIDSYNSPLHFGNGTRLTVT.

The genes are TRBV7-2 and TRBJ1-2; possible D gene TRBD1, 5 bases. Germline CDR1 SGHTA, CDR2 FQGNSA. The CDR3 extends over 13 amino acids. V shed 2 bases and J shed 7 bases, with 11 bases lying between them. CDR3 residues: CASSLIGAVGYTF. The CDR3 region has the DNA TGTGCCAGCAGCTTAATTGGGGCGGTTGGCTACACCTTC.

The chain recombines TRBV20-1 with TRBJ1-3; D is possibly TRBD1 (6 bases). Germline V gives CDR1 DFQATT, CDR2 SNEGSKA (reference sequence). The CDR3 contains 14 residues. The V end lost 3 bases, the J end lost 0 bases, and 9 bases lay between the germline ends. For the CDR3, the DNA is TGCAGTGCTAGTCGGGACAACTCTGGAAACACCATATATTTT. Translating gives CSASRDNSGNTIYF.

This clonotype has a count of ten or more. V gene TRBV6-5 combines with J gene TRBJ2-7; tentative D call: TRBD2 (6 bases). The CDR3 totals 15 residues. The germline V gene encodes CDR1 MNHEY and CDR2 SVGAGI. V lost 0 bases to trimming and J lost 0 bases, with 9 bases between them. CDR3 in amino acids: CASSYSGRDSYEQYF. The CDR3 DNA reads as TGTGCCAGCAGTTACTCGGGGCGGGACTCCTACGAGCAGTACTTC.

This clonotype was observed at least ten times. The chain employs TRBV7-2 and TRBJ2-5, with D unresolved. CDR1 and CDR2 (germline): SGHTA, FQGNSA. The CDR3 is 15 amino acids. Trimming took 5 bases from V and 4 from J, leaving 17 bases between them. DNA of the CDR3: TGTGCCAGCAGCCCCACTATCCGGATGATAGAGACCCAGTACTTC. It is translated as CASSPTIRMIETQYF.

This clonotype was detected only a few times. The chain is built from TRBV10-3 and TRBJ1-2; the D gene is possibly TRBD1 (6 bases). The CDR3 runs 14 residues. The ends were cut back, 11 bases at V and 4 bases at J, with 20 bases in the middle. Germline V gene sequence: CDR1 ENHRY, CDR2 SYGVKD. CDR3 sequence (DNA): TGTGCCGCCGGTCGTGCAGGGGTTACCTATGGCTACACCTTC. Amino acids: CAAGRAGVTYGYTF.

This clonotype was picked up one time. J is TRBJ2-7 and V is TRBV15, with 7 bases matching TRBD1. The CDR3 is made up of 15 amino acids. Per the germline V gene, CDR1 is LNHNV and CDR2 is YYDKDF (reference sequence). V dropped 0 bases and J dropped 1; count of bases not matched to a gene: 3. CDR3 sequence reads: CATSRDRGQSYEQYF. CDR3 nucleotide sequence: TGTGCCACCAGCAGAGATCGGGGACAGTCCTACGAGCAGTACTTC.

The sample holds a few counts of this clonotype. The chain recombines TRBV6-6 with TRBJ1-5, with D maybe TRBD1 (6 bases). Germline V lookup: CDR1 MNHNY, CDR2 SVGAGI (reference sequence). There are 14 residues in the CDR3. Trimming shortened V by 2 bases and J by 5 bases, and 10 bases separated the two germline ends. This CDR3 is CASSYRGEYQPQHF. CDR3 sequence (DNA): TGTGCCAGCAGTTACAGGGGGGAATATCAGCCCCAGCATTTT.

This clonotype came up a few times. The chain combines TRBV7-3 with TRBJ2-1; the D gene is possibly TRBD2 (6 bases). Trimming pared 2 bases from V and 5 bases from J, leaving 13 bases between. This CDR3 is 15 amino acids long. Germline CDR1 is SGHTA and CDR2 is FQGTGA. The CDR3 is CASSLLGGLHNEQFF. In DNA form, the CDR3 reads TGTGCCAGCAGCTTATTGGGGGGACTCCACAATGAGCAGTTCTTC.

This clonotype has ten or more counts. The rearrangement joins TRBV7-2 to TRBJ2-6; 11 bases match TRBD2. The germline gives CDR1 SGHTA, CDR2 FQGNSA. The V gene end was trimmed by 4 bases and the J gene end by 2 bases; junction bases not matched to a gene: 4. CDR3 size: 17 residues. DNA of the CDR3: TGTGCCAGCAGCTCTCTAGCGGGGGGCACTGGGGCCAACGTCCTGACTTTC. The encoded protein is CASSSLAGGTGANVLTF.

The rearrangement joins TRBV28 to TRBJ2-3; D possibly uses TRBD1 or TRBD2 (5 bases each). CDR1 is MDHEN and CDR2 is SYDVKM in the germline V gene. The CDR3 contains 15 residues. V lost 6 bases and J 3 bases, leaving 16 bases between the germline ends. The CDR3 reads CASSRDRRRTDTQYF. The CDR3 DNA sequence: TGTGCCAGCAGCCGGGACCGTAGACGTACAGATACGCAGTATTTT.

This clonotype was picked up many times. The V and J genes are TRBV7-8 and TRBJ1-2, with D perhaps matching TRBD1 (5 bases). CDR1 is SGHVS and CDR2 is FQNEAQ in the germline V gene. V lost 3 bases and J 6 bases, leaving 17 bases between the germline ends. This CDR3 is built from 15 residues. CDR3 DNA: TGTGCCAGCAGCTTCCAGGTGGGGGTTCGCCATGGCTACACCTTC. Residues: CASSFQVGVRHGYTF.